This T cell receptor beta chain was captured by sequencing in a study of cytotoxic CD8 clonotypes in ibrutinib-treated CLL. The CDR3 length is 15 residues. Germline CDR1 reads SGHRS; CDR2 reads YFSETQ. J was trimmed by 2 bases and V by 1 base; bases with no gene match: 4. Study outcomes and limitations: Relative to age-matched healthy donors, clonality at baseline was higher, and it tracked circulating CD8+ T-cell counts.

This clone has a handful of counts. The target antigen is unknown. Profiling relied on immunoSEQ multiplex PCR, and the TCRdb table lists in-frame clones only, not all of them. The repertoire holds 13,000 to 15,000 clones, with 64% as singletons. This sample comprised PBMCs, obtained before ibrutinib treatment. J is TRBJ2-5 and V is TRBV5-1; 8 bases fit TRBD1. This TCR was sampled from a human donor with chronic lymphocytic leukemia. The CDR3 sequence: CASSLLDRAQETQYF. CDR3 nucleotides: TGCGCCAGCAGCTTGTTGGACAGGGCGCAAGAGACCCAGTACTTC.